Each of the 17 T cell receptor beta chains below was sequenced from the same sample in a study of T cell repertoires in cytomegalovirus infection. TCRdb re-analysed the reads in MiXCR, keeping a single row per CDR3 protein. The data contain fewer than 1,000,000 distinct CDR3 sequences, 25% to 40% of them singletons. The antigens for these receptors are not known. The sample consisted of cultured CD8+ T cells from PBMCs, taken from culture after CMV antigen stimulation. All receptors derive from a human donor in good health (CMV status not recorded). Some clones in this sample may be carry-over from other donors' samples.

The chain is built from TRBV12-3 or TRBV12-4 and TRBJ2-3, with D possibly being TRBD2 (5 bases). The CDR3 contains 15 residues. Trimming took off 5 bases at V and 2 bases at J, with 14 bases between the two ends. CDR3 sequence: CASSLAGSPTDTQYF. The CDR3 region has the DNA TGTGCCAGCAGTCTCGCGGGTAGCCCCACAGATACGCAGTATTTT.

The rearrangement joins TRBV19 to TRBJ2-2; the match to TRBD1 covers 7 bases. Germline V gene sequence: CDR1 LNHDA, CDR2 SQIVND (reference sequence). J lost 6 bases, V lost 5 bases, and 6 bases had no gene match. This CDR3 contains 14 residues. The CDR3 DNA sequence: TGTGCCAGTAGTCCCCAGGGGGTTGCCGGGGAGCTGTTTTTT. Translated: CASSPQGVAGELFF.

The sample holds a few counts of this clonotype. DNA of the CDR3: TGTGCCAGCAGCATTACCGTAAGCGGGAAAGAGACCCAGTACTTC. This translates into CASSITVSGKETQYF. The J gene is TRBJ2-5, the V gene TRBV28; 7 bases agree with TRBD2. V lost 6 bases, J lost 3 bases, and 10 bases stayed unmatched. CDR3 length: 15 amino acids. Germline V gives CDR1 MDHEN, CDR2 SYDVKM.

The chain combines TRBV19 with TRBJ2-1, with a possible D match to TRBD1 (6 bases). V dropped 5 bases and J dropped 2 bases, with 13 bases sitting between them. The germline CDR1 and CDR2 sequences are LNHDA and SQIVND (reference sequence). The CDR3 totals 15 residues. The chain's CDR3 is CASSPTGNPYNEQFF. CDR3 nucleotides: TGTGCCAGTAGTCCGACAGGTAACCCCTACAATGAGCAGTTCTTC.

This clonotype was seen a handful of times. This CDR3 reads CASSQDAQSYEQYV. CDR3 nucleotides: TGCGCCAGCAGCCAAGATGCACAGTCCTACGAGCAGTACGTC. V gene TRBV4-1 combines with J gene TRBJ2-7, with unresolved D. CDR1 is MGHRA, CDR2 YSYEKL, per germline. The CDR3 runs 14 residues. Trimming removed 0 bases at V and 1 base at J, with 7 bases between.

This clonotype was detected only a few times. The rearrangement joins TRBV6-1 to TRBJ1-2; 7 bases agree with TRBD1. V lost 6 bases to trimming and J lost 4 bases; unmatched junction nucleotides: 8. Per germline, CDR1 MNHNS and CDR2 SASEGT. The CDR3 spans 14 residues. For the CDR3, the DNA is TGTGCCAGCAGGGGACAGATCGACTTCTATGGCTACACCTTC. Its protein product is CASRGQIDFYGYTF.

This clonotype was seen at least ten times. This chain connects TRBV7-2 to TRBJ2-7; D is unclear. The V end was cut by 3 bases, the J end by 3 bases, with 6 bases between. Germline CDR1 is SGHTA and CDR2 is FQGNSA. The CDR3 is 12 amino acids. The CDR3 is CASSLNGYEQYF. CDR3 in DNA: TGTGCCAGCAGCTTGAATGGCTACGAGCAGTACTTC.

The chain employs TRBV27 and TRBJ1-5; TRBD1 aligns across 8 bases. V shed 5 bases and J 3 bases; nucleotides not matched to a gene: 9. Germline CDR1 MNHEY, CDR2 SMNVEV (reference sequence). This CDR3 is built from 16 residues. CDR3: CASSGVGTGFNQPQHF. The CDR3 nucleotides are TGTGCCAGCAGTGGAGTAGGGACAGGTTTCAATCAGCCCCAGCATTTT.

V gene TRBV11-2 combines with J gene TRBJ2-3; D remains ambiguous. Germline V lookup: CDR1 SGHAT, CDR2 FQNNGV. The CDR3 sequence is 15 residues long. V was shortened by 4 bases and J by 4 bases, with 15 bases between the two germline ends. CDR3 residues: CASSSPRLGPDTQYF. The DNA of the CDR3 is TGTGCCAGCAGCTCCCCGAGGCTCGGCCCAGATACGCAGTATTTT.

The table lists this clonotype with a few counts. The rearrangement links TRBV19 to TRBJ2-1; no firm D call. The CDR3 totals 18 residues. Germline CDR1 LNHDA, CDR2 SQIVND (reference sequence). V was shortened by 7 bases and J by 0 bases, with 22 bases between the two germline ends. The CDR3 region is CASTPWAGDLSSYNEQFF. DNA of the CDR3: TGTGCCAGTACCCCTTGGGCAGGCGACCTGAGCTCCTACAATGAGCAGTTCTTC.

This clonotype was detected a few times. The chain couples TRBV12-3 or TRBV12-4 to TRBJ2-1, with a tentative D call TRBD1 (6 bases). The V end was cut by 3 bases, the J end by 8 bases, with 11 bases between. The CDR3 is made up of 13 amino acids. This CDR3 is CASSFTGLDEQFF. Written as DNA, the CDR3 is TGTGCCAGCAGTTTCACAGGGTTGGATGAGCAGTTCTTC.

As concerns this clonotype: One end of the junction is discordant with germline, which a read error may explain. The V call is TRBV7-7, the J call TRBJ2-7; 8 nucleotides line up with TRBD2. The germline V gene encodes CDR1 SSHAT and CDR2 FNYEAQ (reference sequence). The CDR3 runs to 15 residues. Written as DNA, the CDR3 is TGTGCTAGCAGCTTAGGGATGGGACTAGATCACGAGCAGTACTTC. Its protein product is CASSLGMGLDHEQYF.

V gene TRBV20-1 combines with J gene TRBJ1-6; 7 bases line up with TRBD1. CDR1 is DFQATT and CDR2 is SNEGSKA in the germline V gene (reference sequence). The CDR3 spans 16 residues. V was clipped by 3 bases and J by 7 bases; unmatched bases: 12. CDR3 bases: TGCAGTGCTAGCAACCCCGGAGGACAGGACAATTCACCCCTCCACTTT. Translated, it gives CSASNPGGQDNSPLHF.

This clonotype was picked up a small number of times. Here the CDR3 DNA reads TGTGCCAGCAGCTTACGGCCCCATGAAGGGTACACCTTC. This gives the protein CASSLRPHEGYTF. The rearrangement uses TRBV7-9 and TRBJ1-2; D gene uncertain. The CDR3 length is 13 residues. Per the germline V gene, CDR1 is SEHNR and CDR2 is FQNEAQ (reference sequence). The V end lost 2 bases, the J end lost 11 bases, and 15 bases lay between the germline ends.

This clonotype appeared many times. The chain has TRBV7-9 and TRBJ1-4, with D perhaps TRBD1 (5 bases). Germline V gives CDR1 SEHNR, CDR2 FQNEAQ (reference sequence). CDR3 size: 16 residues. V was trimmed by 3 bases and J by 6 bases, leaving 17 bases between them. The CDR3 nucleotides read TGTGCCAGCAGCTTTCTCGAGGAGGGGTGGGATGAAAAACTGTTTTTT. Residues: CASSFLEEGWDEKLFF.

With respect to this clonotype: The junction departs from germline at one end; a sequencing error may be responsible. The chain has TRBV7-9 and TRBJ2-1; a weak D match, TRBD1 (6 bases). The V gene's germline CDR1 is SEHNR and CDR2 FQNEAQ (reference sequence). The CDR3 is 17 amino acids. The CDR3 DNA is TGTGCCAACAGCTCCACGACAGGAAAAAGCTCCTACAATGAGCAGTTCTTC. This translates into CANSSTTGKSSYNEQFF.

In regard to this clonotype: Because the CDR3 is missing its conserved closing phenylalanine or tryptophan, this is likely a read error. The chain recombines TRBV10-2 with TRBJ2-3, with D tentatively TRBD1 (6 bases). Germline lookup yields CDR1 WSHSY and CDR2 SAAADI. Trimming took 4 bases from V and 2 from J, leaving 16 bases between them. The CDR3 totals 16 residues. The CDR3 region is CASSAPSGDPTDTQYY. For the CDR3, the DNA is TGCGCCAGCAGTGCTCCCTCAGGGGACCCCACAGATACGCAGTATTAT.